The 18 T cell receptor beta chains below were found in one sample sequenced in a study of identifying expanded T cells in peripheral blood. Produced via immunoSEQ multiplex PCR; TCRdb's table is partial and in-frame only. The sample includes approximately 110,000 clones, approximately 90% seen only once; the top ten take roughly 17%. Sequencing used blood. The receptors were gathered from a person aged 18-70 years in good health.

This rearrangement joins TRBV18 to TRBJ1-2; D not certain. Trimming left V 3 bases short and J 8 bases short, with 10 bases between. CDR1 and CDR2 (germline): KGHSH, LQKENI. This CDR3 spans 12 amino acids. The chain's CDR3 is CASSPGREGYTF. As DNA, the CDR3 is TGTGCCAGCTCACCCGGGAGGGAAGGCTACACCTTC.

This clone is a singleton in its sample. J is TRBJ2-7 and V is TRBV4-1; D gene ambiguous. Deletions cut 1 base from V and 0 bases from J, with 10 bases between. Germline CDR1 and CDR2: MGHRA and YSYEKL. The CDR3 is 15 amino acids. The CDR3 DNA reads as TGCGCCAGCAGCCAAGTTGGCCGCAGCTCCTACGAGCAGTACTTC. This gives the protein CASSQVGRSSYEQYF.

V and J are TRBV6-5 and TRBJ1-2; 11 bases fit TRBD1. V lost 4 bases and J lost 8; bases outside the gene matches: 12. CDR3 length: 16 amino acids. Germline CDR1 MNHEY, CDR2 SVGAGI. This CDR3 is CASSLSGTGGLWGYTF. CDR3 DNA sequence: TGTGCCAGCAGTTTATCGGGGACAGGGGGACTGTGGGGCTACACCTTC.

The gene calls are TRBV10-3 and TRBJ2-5; tentative D call: TRBD2 (7 bases). Germline loops: CDR1 ENHRY, CDR2 SYGVKD. The CDR3 has 15 residues. Deletions cut 3 bases from V and 7 bases from J, with 18 bases between. CDR3 sequence reads: CAISDPKVGGATQYF. The DNA of the CDR3 is TGTGCCATCAGTGACCCGAAGGTGGGGGGGGCGACCCAGTACTTC.

The chain employs TRBV11-2 and TRBJ2-1; the D is unclear. With 5 bases removed from V and 3 bases from J, the gap between germline ends came to 5 bases. The CDR3 is 12 amino acids. Germline V gene data show CDR1 as SGHAT and CDR2 as FQNNGV. The CDR3 loop is CASSPGYNEQFF. CDR3 DNA: TGTGCCAGCAGCCCCGGCTACAATGAGCAGTTCTTC.

This clone was detected once. This rearrangement joins TRBV9 to TRBJ1-2; TRBD1 is a possible D gene (5 bases). Looked up from germline, CDR1 is SGDLS and CDR2 is YYNGEE. This CDR3 is 13 amino acids long. V dropped 3 bases and J dropped 8 bases, with 14 bases sitting between them. CDR3 sequence: CASSAYLGGGYTF. CDR3 nucleotides: TGTGCCAGCAGCGCCTACCTCGGGGGAGGCTACACCTTC.

CDR3 in DNA: TGTGCCAGCAGCCCCACCCGGGGGCGGGTTGAAAAACTGTTTTTT. It is translated as CASSPTRGRVEKLFF. This rearrangement joins TRBV16 to TRBJ1-4; D is perhaps TRBD1 (6 bases). Trimming left V 4 bases short and J 7 bases short, with 16 bases between. CDR3 length equals 15 residues. CDR1 is KGHSY, CDR2 FQNENV, per germline.

The chain employs TRBV14 and TRBJ1-1; D ambiguous. The CDR3 has 13 amino acids. The germline V gene encodes CDR1 SGHDN and CDR2 FVKESK. The V and J ends lost 0 bases and 4 bases respectively, with 6 bases between them. As DNA, the CDR3 is TGTGCCAGCAGCCAAGATATACTCACTGAAGCTTTCTTT. This encodes CASSQDILTEAFF.

The chain is built from TRBV5-6 and TRBJ1-2; possible D gene TRBD1, 5 bases. Trimming removed 0 bases from V and 5 bases from J, with 17 bases in between. The CDR3 is made up of 16 amino acids. Looked up from germline, CDR1 is SGHDT and CDR2 is YYEEEE. The CDR3: CASSLEGRGFLYGYTF. CDR3 in DNA: TGTGCCAGCAGCTTGGAGGGGAGGGGATTTCTATATGGCTACACCTTC.

This clone is medium-sized in the sample. The gene calls are TRBV5-6 and TRBJ1-6, with 10 bases matching TRBD1. Germline CDR1 and CDR2: SGHDT and YYEEEE. The CDR3 covers 16 residues. The V gene end was trimmed by 1 base and the J gene end by 9 bases; junction bases not matched to a gene: 7. The CDR3 DNA follows: TGTGCCAGCAGCTTGAGAGGACAGGGGGTACGTTCACCCCTCCACTTT. It encodes CASSLRGQGVRSPLHF.

The rearrangement joins TRBV27 to TRBJ2-5; D remains unclear. The germline V gene has CDR1 MNHEY and CDR2 SMNVEV (reference sequence). V was cut by 1 base and J by 2 bases, with 8 bases left in between. CDR3 length: 14 residues. The CDR3 sequence is CASSLWMGQETQYF. The CDR3 region has the DNA TGTGCCAGCAGTTTATGGATGGGACAAGAGACCCAGTACTTC.

The chain carries TRBV5-1 and TRBJ1-2, with 10 positions matching TRBD1. The CDR3 spans 13 residues. The trim removed 4 bases at V and 8 bases at J, leaving 5 bases unmatched. Germline V lookup: CDR1 SGHRS, CDR2 YFSETQ. The CDR3 sequence: CASSPGTGEGYTF. The DNA of the CDR3 is TGCGCCAGCAGCCCAGGGACAGGGGAAGGCTACACCTTC.

V is TRBV10-3 and J is TRBJ2-7; 9 positions match TRBD1. Trimming cost V 4 bases and J 5 bases; bases outside gene matches: 12. The CDR3 sequence is 16 residues long. CDR1 and CDR2 from the germline V gene are ENHRY and SYGVKD. The CDR3 reads CAISAKSGTGKDEQYF. The CDR3 coding sequence is TGTGCCATCAGTGCAAAATCCGGGACAGGGAAGGACGAGCAGTACTTC.

The chain combines TRBV18 with TRBJ1-2; no definite D call. The V gene lost 2 bases and the J gene lost 4 bases, with 14 bases spanning the gap. Looked up from germline, CDR1 is KGHSH and CDR2 is LQKENI. The length of the CDR3 is 15 residues. CDR3 sequence: CASSPGRSRGYGYTF. The CDR3 DNA reads TGTGCCAGCTCACCAGGGAGGTCCCGGGGCTATGGCTACACCTTC.

The chain combines TRBV5-4 with TRBJ1-2; D possibly corresponds to TRBD1 (5 bases). Germline V gene data show CDR1 as SGHNT and CDR2 as YYREEE (reference sequence). The CDR3 sequence is 15 residues long. Trimming took off 4 bases at V and 3 bases at J, with 16 bases between the two ends. CDR3 coding DNA: TGTGCCAGCAGCCCTAAGGACATGAAAGACTATGGCTACACCTTC. Translated: CASSPKDMKDYGYTF.

The J gene is TRBJ2-3, the V gene TRBV5-1; D gene unclear. This CDR3 spans 15 amino acids. Trimming pared 0 bases from V and 2 bases from J, leaving 10 bases between. Germline lookup yields CDR1 SGHRS and CDR2 YFSETQ. CDR3 amino acids: CASSLGHQVTDTQYF. DNA for the CDR3: TGCGCCAGCAGCTTGGGACACCAAGTCACAGATACGCAGTATTTT.

V and J are TRBV6-1 and TRBJ1-2, with TRBD1 identical over 7 bases. With 5 bases clipped from V and 3 bases from J, the junction kept 6 bases outside the gene matches. This CDR3 spans 14 amino acids. Germline CDR1 reads MNHNS; CDR2 reads SASEGT. The CDR3 sequence is CASSPTDRYYGYTF. In nucleotides, the CDR3 is TGTGCCAGCAGTCCGACGGACAGGTACTATGGCTACACCTTC.

The chain combines TRBV9 with TRBJ2-5; 11 nucleotides match TRBD1. This CDR3 has 16 amino acids. Germline V gene data show CDR1 as SGDLS and CDR2 as YYNGEE. After removal of 4 bases from V and 5 bases from J, the junction contained 10 bases not matched to a gene. CDR3 residues: CASSSRRTGGSETQYF. Here the CDR3 DNA reads TGTGCCAGCAGCTCGCGGAGGACAGGGGGCAGCGAGACCCAGTACTTC.